This T cell receptor (beta chain) was obtained from a study of regulatory T cells in long-lasting Graves disease. The CDR3 spans 15 residues. The germline gives CDR1 MNHNS, CDR2 SASEGT. Germline trimming cut 6 bases from V and 5 bases from J; bases unmatched to any gene: 9. This clonotype has a count of ten or more. The time point was: newly diagnosed GD, antithyroid drugs for less than 3 months. With RNA extracted from PBMCs as input, the TCR library was made. Building of the TCR beta libraries involved iRepertoire HTBI primers and Arm-PCR of CDR3 regions. TCRdb itself ran the multiplex PCR reads through MiXCR, one entry per CDR3 protein. The data hold approximately 400,000 distinct CDR3 sequences, with about 15% observed a single time. These data were also filed under a second study, of T cells in Graves' hyperthyroidism and ophthalmopathy.

This TCR was recovered from a woman between 25 and 40 years old with Graves disease. This chain joins TRBV6-1 and TRBJ1-5; 8 bases map to TRBD1. The sample consisted of peripheral blood mononuclear cells (PBMCs), taken at new diagnosis, from a patient treated with antithyroid drugs. The DNA of the CDR3 is TGTGCCAGCAGCCCCGTGGACAGGGATGATCAGCCCCAGCATTTT. Encoded protein: CASSPVDRDDQPQHF.